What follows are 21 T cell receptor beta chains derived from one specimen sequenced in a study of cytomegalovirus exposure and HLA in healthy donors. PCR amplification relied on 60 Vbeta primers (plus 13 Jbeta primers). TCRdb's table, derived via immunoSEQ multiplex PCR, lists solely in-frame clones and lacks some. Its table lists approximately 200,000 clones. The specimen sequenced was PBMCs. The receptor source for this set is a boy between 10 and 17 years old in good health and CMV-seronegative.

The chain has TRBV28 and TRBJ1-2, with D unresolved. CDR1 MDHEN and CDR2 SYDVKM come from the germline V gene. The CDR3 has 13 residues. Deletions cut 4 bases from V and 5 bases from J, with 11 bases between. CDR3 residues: CASSSTPVYGYTF. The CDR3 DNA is TGTGCCAGCAGTTCCACACCAGTTTATGGCTACACCTTC.

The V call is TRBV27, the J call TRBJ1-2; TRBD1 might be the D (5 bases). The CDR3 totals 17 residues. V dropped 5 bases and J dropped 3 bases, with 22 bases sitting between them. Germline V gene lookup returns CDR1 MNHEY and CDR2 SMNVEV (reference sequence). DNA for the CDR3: TGTGCCAGCAGTCAAGGCGGGGGTTATAGAAGCCACTATGGCTACACCTTC. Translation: CASSQGGGYRSHYGYTF.

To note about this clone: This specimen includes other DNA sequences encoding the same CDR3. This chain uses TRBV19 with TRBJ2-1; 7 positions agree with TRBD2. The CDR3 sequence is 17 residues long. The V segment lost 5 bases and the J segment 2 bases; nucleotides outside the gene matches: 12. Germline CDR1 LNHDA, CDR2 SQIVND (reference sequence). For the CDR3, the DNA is TGTGCCAGTAGTCTCGCCGCGCGGGGGAGGACCTACAATGAGCAGTTCTTC. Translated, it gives CASSLAARGRTYNEQFF.

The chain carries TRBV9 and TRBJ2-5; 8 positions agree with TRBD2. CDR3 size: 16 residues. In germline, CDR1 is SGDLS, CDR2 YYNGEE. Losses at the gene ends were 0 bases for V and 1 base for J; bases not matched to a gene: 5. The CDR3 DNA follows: TGTGCCAGCAGCGTAGGGATAGCGGGGACCCAAGAGACCCAGTACTTC. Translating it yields CASSVGIAGTQETQYF.

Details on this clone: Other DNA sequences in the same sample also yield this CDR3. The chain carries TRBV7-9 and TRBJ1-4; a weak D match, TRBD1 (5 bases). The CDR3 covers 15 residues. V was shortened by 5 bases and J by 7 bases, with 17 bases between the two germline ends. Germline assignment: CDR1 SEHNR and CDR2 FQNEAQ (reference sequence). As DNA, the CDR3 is TGTGCCAGCAGCCCGACGGGGGGAGTCGGTGAAAAACTGTTTTTT. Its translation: CASSPTGGVGEKLFF.

The CDR3: CAWSETGRNEQFF. In nucleotides, the CDR3 is TGTGCCTGGAGTGAGACAGGGAGAAATGAGCAGTTCTTC. V and J are TRBV30 and TRBJ2-1; 7 positions match TRBD1. The CDR3 extends over 13 amino acids. Germline V CDR1 and CDR2: GTSNPN, SVGIG (reference sequence). V was clipped by 1 base and J by 7 bases; unmatched bases: 4.

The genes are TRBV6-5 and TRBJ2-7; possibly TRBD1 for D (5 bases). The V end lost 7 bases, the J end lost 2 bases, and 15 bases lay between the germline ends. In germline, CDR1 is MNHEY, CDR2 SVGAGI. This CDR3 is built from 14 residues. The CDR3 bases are TGTGCCAGCACCTCAGGCAGGGTCCCCTACGAGCAGTACTTC. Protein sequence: CASTSGRVPYEQYF.

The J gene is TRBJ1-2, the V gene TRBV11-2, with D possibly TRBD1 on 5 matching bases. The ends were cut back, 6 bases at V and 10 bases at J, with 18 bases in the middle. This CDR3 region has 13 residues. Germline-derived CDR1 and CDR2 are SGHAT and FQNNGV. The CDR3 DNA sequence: TGTGCCAGCAGGGGACTTTTGCCTTCGGCCTACACCTTC. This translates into CASRGLLPSAYTF.

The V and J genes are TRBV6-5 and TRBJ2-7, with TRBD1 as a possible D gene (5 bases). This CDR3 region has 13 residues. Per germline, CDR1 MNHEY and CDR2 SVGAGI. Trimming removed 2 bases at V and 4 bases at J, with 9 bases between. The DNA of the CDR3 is TGTGCCAGCAGTTACGGCAGGGCGTACGAGCAGTACTTC. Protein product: CASSYGRAYEQYF.

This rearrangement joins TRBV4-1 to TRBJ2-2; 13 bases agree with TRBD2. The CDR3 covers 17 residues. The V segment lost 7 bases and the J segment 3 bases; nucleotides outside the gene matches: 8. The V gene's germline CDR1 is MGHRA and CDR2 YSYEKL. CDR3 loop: CASNPGLAGAYTGELFF. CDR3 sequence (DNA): TGCGCCAGCAACCCCGGACTAGCGGGGGCCTACACCGGGGAGCTGTTTTTT.

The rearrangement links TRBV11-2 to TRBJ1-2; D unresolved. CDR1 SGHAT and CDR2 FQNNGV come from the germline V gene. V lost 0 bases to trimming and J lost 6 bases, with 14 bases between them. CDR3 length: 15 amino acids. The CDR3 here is CASSLDLPGSNGYTF. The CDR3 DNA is TGTGCCAGCAGCTTAGATCTCCCGGGTTCAAATGGCTACACCTTC.

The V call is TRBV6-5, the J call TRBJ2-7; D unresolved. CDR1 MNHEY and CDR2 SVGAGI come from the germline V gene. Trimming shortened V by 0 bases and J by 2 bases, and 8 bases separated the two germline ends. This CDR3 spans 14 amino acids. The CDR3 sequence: CASSYSAITYEQYF. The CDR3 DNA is TGTGCCAGCAGTTACTCGGCAATAACCTACGAGCAGTACTTC.

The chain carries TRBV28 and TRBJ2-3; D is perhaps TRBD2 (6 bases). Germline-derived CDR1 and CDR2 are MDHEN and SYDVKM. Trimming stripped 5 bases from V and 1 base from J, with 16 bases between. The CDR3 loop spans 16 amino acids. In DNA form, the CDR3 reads TGTGCCAGCAGTCGGCGAGGCGCGGGGCGCACAGATACGCAGTATTTT. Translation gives CASSRRGAGRTDTQYF.

The CDR3 region has the DNA TGTGCCAGCAGCCTGGGACTAGCGGATAACAATGAGCAGTTCTTC. This encodes CASSLGLADNNEQFF. The J gene is TRBJ2-1, the V gene TRBV11-1; TRBD2 matches 11 bases. Unmatched junction bases numbered 5, after V lost 5 bases and J lost 5 bases. CDR1 and CDR2 from the germline V gene are SGHAT and FQDESV (reference sequence). The CDR3 covers 15 residues.

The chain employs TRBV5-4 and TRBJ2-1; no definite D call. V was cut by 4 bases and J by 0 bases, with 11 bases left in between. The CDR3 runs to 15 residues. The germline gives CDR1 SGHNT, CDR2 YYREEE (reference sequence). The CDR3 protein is CASSPEISSYNEQFF. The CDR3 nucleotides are TGTGCCAGCAGCCCGGAGATTAGCTCCTACAATGAGCAGTTCTTC. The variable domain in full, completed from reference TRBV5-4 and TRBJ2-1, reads ETGVTQSPTHLIKTRGQQVTLRCSSQSGHNTVSWYQQALGQGPQFIFQYYREEENGRGNFPPRFSGLQFPNYSSELNVNALELDDSALYLCASSPEISSYNEQFFGPGTRLTVL.

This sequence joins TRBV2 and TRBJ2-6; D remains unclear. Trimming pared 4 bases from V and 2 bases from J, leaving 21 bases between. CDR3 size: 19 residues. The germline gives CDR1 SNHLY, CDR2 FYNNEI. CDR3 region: CASSVGGGQRLPGANVLTF. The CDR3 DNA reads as TGTGCCAGCAGTGTTGGTGGTGGGCAACGGCTGCCTGGGGCCAACGTCCTGACTTTC.

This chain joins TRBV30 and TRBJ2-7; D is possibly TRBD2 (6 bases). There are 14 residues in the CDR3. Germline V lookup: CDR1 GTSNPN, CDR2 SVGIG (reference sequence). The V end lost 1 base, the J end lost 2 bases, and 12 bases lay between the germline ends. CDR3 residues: CAWSEGTSPYEQYF. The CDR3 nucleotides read TGTGCCTGGAGTGAGGGGACTTCACCCTACGAGCAGTACTTC.

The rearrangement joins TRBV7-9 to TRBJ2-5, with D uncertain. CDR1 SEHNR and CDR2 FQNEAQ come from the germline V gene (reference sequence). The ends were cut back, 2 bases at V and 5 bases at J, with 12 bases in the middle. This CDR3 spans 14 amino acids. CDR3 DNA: TGTGCCAGCAGCTTACCCAGTTCCGGGGAGACCCAGTACTTC. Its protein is CASSLPSSGETQYF.

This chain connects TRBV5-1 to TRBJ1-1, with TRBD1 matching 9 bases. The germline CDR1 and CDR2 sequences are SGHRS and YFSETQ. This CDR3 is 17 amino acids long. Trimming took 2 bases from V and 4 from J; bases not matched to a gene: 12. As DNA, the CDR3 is TGCGCCAGCAGCTTCGGGCTTACAGGGGGCGGGCGCACTGAAGCTTTCTTT. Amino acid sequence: CASSFGLTGGGRTEAFF. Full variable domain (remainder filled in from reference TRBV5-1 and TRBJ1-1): KAGVTQTPRYLIKTRGQQVTLSCSPISGHRSVSWYQQTPGQGLQFLFEYFSETQRNKGNFPGRFSGRQFSNSRSEMNVSTLELGDSALYLCASSFGLTGGGRTEAFFGQGTRLTVV.

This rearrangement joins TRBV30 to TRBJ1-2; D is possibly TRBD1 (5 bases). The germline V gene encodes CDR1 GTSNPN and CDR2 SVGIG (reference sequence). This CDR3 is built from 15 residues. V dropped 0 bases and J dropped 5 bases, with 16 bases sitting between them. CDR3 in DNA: TGTGCCTGGAGTGTAGTCCGGGGGGTAGGATATGGCTACACCTTC. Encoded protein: CAWSVVRGVGYGYTF.

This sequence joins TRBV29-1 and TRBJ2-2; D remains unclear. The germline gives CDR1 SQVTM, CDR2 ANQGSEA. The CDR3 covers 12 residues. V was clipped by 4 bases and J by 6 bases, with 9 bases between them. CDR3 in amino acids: CSVGLAPGELFF. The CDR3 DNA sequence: TGCAGCGTTGGTTTGGCCCCCGGGGAGCTGTTTTTT.